The 27 T cell receptor beta chains below come from one sample, sequenced in a study of post-analysis software for immune sequencing data. Included in the TCR beta cDNA libraries were unique molecular identifiers. TCRdb passed the PCR reads through MiXCR, listing each CDR3 protein once. The sample consists of almost 700,000 distinct CDR3 sequences, approximately 60% of them appearing once. General observations from the study: Patients used about five TRBV segments, including TRBV5-6, TRBV5-1 and TRBV20-1, more often than controls.

These receptors' antigens are unknown. The source material was blood. The source is a girl aged 2 to 9 with multiple sclerosis.

The gene calls are TRBV5-1 and TRBJ2-5, with D possibly being TRBD1 or TRBD2 (5 bases each). V was clipped by 3 bases and J by 2 bases, with 11 bases between them. The germline gives CDR1 SGHRS, CDR2 YFSETQ. This CDR3 contains 14 residues. The CDR3 DNA is TGCGCCAGCAGCTCCGGGACCCTGCAAGAGACCCAGTACTTC. As protein: CASSSGTLQETQYF.

J is TRBJ1-6 and V is TRBV5-8; TRBD1 agrees at 8 bases. Germline lookup yields CDR1 SGHTS and CDR2 YDEGEE. There are 15 residues in the CDR3. V shed 4 bases and J 6 bases; nucleotides not matched to a gene: 6. The CDR3 nucleotides are TGTGCCAGCAGCCGAAGGACAGGGTCTAATTCACCCCTCCACTTT. It specifies CASSRRTGSNSPLHF.

This chain connects TRBV7-2 to TRBJ2-1; 11 bases fit TRBD2. This CDR3 contains 16 residues. J lost 8 bases, V lost 0 bases, and 6 bases had no gene match. Per the germline V gene, CDR1 is SGHTA and CDR2 is FQGNSA. CDR3 nucleotide sequence: TGTGCCAGCAGCTTAGCTCTGTCTAGCGGGGGGCATGAGCAGTTCTTC. Translated, it gives CASSLALSSGGHEQFF.

This clonotype came up many times. The chain recombines TRBV6-6 with TRBJ2-7; possibly TRBD2 for D (5 bases). The V gene lost 6 bases and the J gene lost 6 bases, with 24 bases spanning the gap. The CDR3 totals 16 residues. Germline CDR1 and CDR2: MNHNY and SVGAGI (reference sequence). The CDR3 sequence is CASSGEESKGRSEQYF. In DNA form, the CDR3 reads TGTGCCAGCAGCGGGGAAGAGAGTAAGGGAAGGAGCGAGCAGTACTTC.

The chain couples TRBV20-1 to TRBJ2-1, with D possibly being TRBD1 or TRBD2 (6 bases each). Trimming cost V 3 bases and J 5 bases, with 17 bases left between them. The CDR3 is made up of 15 amino acids. Germline loops: CDR1 DFQATT, CDR2 SNEGSKA (reference sequence). CDR3 loop: CSASEGGWSNNEQFF. The CDR3 DNA follows: TGCAGTGCTAGCGAGGGGGGTTGGTCGAACAATGAGCAGTTCTTC.

The CDR3 region has the DNA TGTGCCAGCAGTTTTGACCTTACTCGGGGGTGGCAAGAGACCCAGTACTTC. Protein sequence: CASSFDLTRGWQETQYF. The rearrangement uses TRBV12-3 or TRBV12-4 and TRBJ2-4, with D tentatively TRBD2 (6 bases). Judging by the DNA end, TRBJ2-5 fits better; the J call may be wrong. The CDR3 length is 17 residues.

V usage is TRBV12-3 or TRBV12-4 and J usage is TRBJ2-3; D tentatively fits TRBD1 or TRBD2 (5 bases each). The CDR3 is made up of 22 amino acids. V was clipped by 6 bases and J by 2 bases, with 36 bases between them. The CDR3: CASSLRFTLYFGRDGDTDTQYF. The CDR3 nucleotides are TGTGCCAGCAGCCTTCGGTTTACGCTTTATTTCGGACGGGACGGTGACACAGATACGCAGTATTTT.

The chain recombines TRBV10-3 with TRBJ1-5, with TRBD1 as a possible D gene (5 bases). CDR3 length equals 12 residues. Trimming cost V 3 bases and J 8 bases, with 8 bases left between them. Germline V lookup: CDR1 ENHRY, CDR2 SYGVKD. CDR3 coding DNA: TGTGCCATCAGTGACGGGGGTGAGCCCCAGCATTTT. Translated, it gives CAISDGGEPQHF.

The rearrangement links TRBV7-2 to TRBJ1-2; the match to TRBD1 covers 8 bases. With V trimmed by 5 bases and J by 4 bases, 18 bases remained unmatched. This CDR3 region has 18 residues. In germline, CDR1 is SGHTA, CDR2 FQGNSA. CDR3 loop: CASSNLQGAPVGGYGYTF. The CDR3 nucleotides are TGTGCCAGCAGCAATCTTCAGGGGGCGCCGGTTGGTGGCTATGGCTACACCTTC.

This chain uses TRBV6-5 with TRBJ1-4; D is uncertain. The V gene lost 2 bases and the J gene lost 0 bases, with 7 bases spanning the gap. CDR1 is MNHEY and CDR2 is SVGAGI in the germline V gene. The CDR3 runs 15 residues. The CDR3 nucleotides read TGTGCCAGCAGTTACCTCGGGACAACTAATGAAAAACTGTTTTTT. It translates to CASSYLGTTNEKLFF.

The V and J genes are TRBV4-3 and TRBJ2-5, with D possibly TRBD2 on 6 matching bases. This CDR3 has 14 residues. Trimming removed 0 bases at V and 9 bases at J, with 14 bases between. Per the germline V gene, CDR1 is LGHNA and CDR2 is YSLEER. CDR3 DNA sequence: TGCGCCAGCAGCCAAGAAGCGGCGGGGTGGCCCCAGTACTTC. This gives the protein CASSQEAAGWPQYF.

V is TRBV7-2 and J is TRBJ2-3; possible D gene TRBD1, 6 bases. Germline V CDR1 and CDR2: SGHTA, FQGNSA. The CDR3 is made up of 15 amino acids. V was cut by 2 bases and J by 2 bases, with 11 bases left in between. The CDR3 nucleotides read TGTGCCAGCAGCTTATACGGACAGACCACAGATACGCAGTATTTT. Residues: CASSLYGQTTDTQYF.

CDR3 DNA sequence: TGCAGTGCTAGGGGGACTAGCGGGGGGAGTCAAGAGACCCAGTACTTC. It is translated as CSARGTSGGSQETQYF. The chain joins TRBV20-1 to TRBJ2-5, with 15 bases aligning to TRBD2. The V segment lost 3 bases and the J segment 2 bases; nucleotides outside the gene matches: 4. Germline CDR1 DFQATT, CDR2 SNEGSKA (reference sequence). This CDR3 has 16 amino acids.

This clonotype was found once. The V gene is TRBV5-1, the J gene TRBJ1-2, with TRBD1 identical over 7 bases. The CDR3 loop spans 13 amino acids. J lost 8 bases, V lost 4 bases, and 8 bases had no gene match. Germline CDR1 SGHRS, CDR2 YFSETQ. The CDR3: CASSPTGLQGYTF. The CDR3 coding sequence is TGCGCCAGCAGCCCGACAGGGTTACAGGGCTACACCTTC.

In its sample, this clonotype was seen once. The V call is TRBV20-1, the J call TRBJ2-3; D may be TRBD2 (7 bases). This CDR3 comprises 16 residues. Germline CDR1 is DFQATT and CDR2 is SNEGSKA (reference sequence). Trimming removed 6 bases at V and 6 bases at J, with 25 bases between. This CDR3 is CSASRVGGGTTDTQYF. The CDR3 bases are TGCAGTGCGTCCCGCGTCGGCGGGGGCACCACGGATACGCAGTATTTT.

The gene calls are TRBV14 and TRBJ2-3, with 8 positions matching TRBD1. The V gene's germline CDR1 is SGHDN and CDR2 FVKESK. With 4 bases clipped from V and 10 bases from J, the junction kept 16 bases outside the gene matches. The CDR3 consists of 16 residues. CDR3 in amino acids: CASSLTRTGISNSQYF. The CDR3 DNA reads as TGTGCCAGCAGCCTAACCCGGACAGGGATTTCCAATTCGCAGTATTTT.

The chain recombines TRBV20-1 with TRBJ1-2; no reliable D call. The V end was cut by 0 bases, the J end by 2 bases, with 10 bases between. Germline CDR1 is DFQATT and CDR2 is SNEGSKA (reference sequence). This CDR3 has 14 amino acids. Here the CDR3 DNA reads TGCAGTGCTAGAGATCGGGGTAGAAACTATGGCTACACCTTC. Translation gives CSARDRGRNYGYTF.

This clonotype came up once. The chain is built from TRBV18 and TRBJ2-1, with D unclear. There are 16 residues in the CDR3. V was clipped by 3 bases and J by 5 bases, with 17 bases between them. The germline V gene has CDR1 KGHSH and CDR2 LQKENI. CDR3 region: CASSPETSLGNNEQFF. The CDR3 coding sequence is TGTGCCAGCTCACCTGAGACCTCGTTAGGAAACAATGAGCAGTTCTTC.

The chain uses TRBV10-2 and TRBJ1-2; no clear D. The V end was cut by 2 bases, the J end by 2 bases, with 12 bases between. The CDR3 extends over 15 amino acids. Germline V gene data show CDR1 as WSHSY and CDR2 as SAAADI. The CDR3 sequence is CASSEPSRRNYGYTF. DNA of the CDR3: TGCGCCAGCAGTGAGCCTAGTCGGAGGAACTATGGCTACACCTTC.

This clonotype was seen only once. This chain connects TRBV29-1 to TRBJ2-3; D gene unclear. This CDR3 region has 10 residues. The V gene's germline CDR1 is SQVTM and CDR2 ANQGSEA. The germline V and J ends were trimmed by 8 bases and 3 bases, with 6 bases remaining between them. CDR3 DNA: TGCAGCCCCTCGACAGATACGCAGTATTTT. Its translation is CSPSTDTQYF.

There are a few counts of this clonotype. The rearrangement uses TRBV3-1 and TRBJ2-3; no definite D call. The germline gives CDR1 LGHDT, CDR2 YNNKEL (reference sequence). Trimming removed 0 bases from V and 0 bases from J, with 10 bases in between. CDR3 length: 16 residues. CDR3 coding DNA: TGTGCCAGCAGCCAAGAGGATTCCACTAGCACAGATACGCAGTATTTT. Its translation is CASSQEDSTSTDTQYF.

This clonotype was observed a few times. V usage is TRBV7-8 and J usage is TRBJ2-7; D is ambiguous. The DNA end is a closer match to TRBJ2-4, so the J assignment may be wrong. This CDR3 comprises 13 residues. Germline assignment: CDR1 SGHVS and CDR2 FQNEAQ. CDR3 DNA: TGTGCCAGCAGCTTATCGAAGACAAACATTCAGTACTTC. It is translated as CASSLSKTNIQYF.

This clonotype was counted only a few times. This chain's CDR3 is CASSLEASGSEFTDTQYF. In DNA form, the CDR3 reads TGTGCCAGCAGTTTAGAGGCTAGCGGGAGCGAATTCACAGATACGCAGTATTTT. V and J are TRBV12-3 or TRBV12-4 and TRBJ2-3; 10 bases match TRBD2. V shed 1 base, J shed 2 bases, and the junction held 9 bases outside the gene matches. CDR3 size: 18 residues.

This clonotype occurred a few times. Its ends do not fully match the called genes, so a read error is possible. V gene TRBV4-1 combines with J gene TRBJ1-2; D may be TRBD1 (6 bases). From germline, CDR1 is MGHRA and CDR2 YSYEKL. This CDR3 is built from 13 residues. The CDR3 sequence is CASSQTGSYGYTF. The CDR3 DNA follows: TGTGCCAGCAGCCAAACAGGGAGCTATGGCTACACCTTC.

The chain recombines TRBV18 with TRBJ2-7; TRBD1 might be the D (5 bases). The V gene's germline CDR1 is KGHSH and CDR2 LQKENI. This CDR3 is built from 13 residues. V shed 4 bases and J shed 2 bases, with 9 bases lying between them. The CDR3 region is CASSRGRAYEQYF. CDR3 nucleotide sequence: TGTGCCAGCTCACGAGGCAGGGCCTACGAGCAGTACTTC.

The chain is built from TRBV29-1 and TRBJ2-3; TRBD2 is a possible D gene (6 bases). Trimming took off 5 bases at V and 3 bases at J, with 12 bases between the two ends. Germline V gene data show CDR1 as SQVTM and CDR2 as ANQGSEA. The CDR3 spans 13 residues. CDR3 in DNA: TGCAGCGTTCAACGGGGAGGAACAGATACGCAGTATTTT. The encoded protein is CSVQRGGTDTQYF.

J is TRBJ1-2 and V is TRBV20-1; no firm D call. CDR1 and CDR2 from the germline V gene are DFQATT and SNEGSKA (reference sequence). Trimming shortened V by 1 base and J by 8 bases, and 11 bases separated the two germline ends. There are 12 residues in the CDR3. CDR3 sequence reads: CSARVQNEGYTF. The CDR3, as DNA: TGCAGTGCTAGAGTACAGAACGAGGGCTACACCTTC.